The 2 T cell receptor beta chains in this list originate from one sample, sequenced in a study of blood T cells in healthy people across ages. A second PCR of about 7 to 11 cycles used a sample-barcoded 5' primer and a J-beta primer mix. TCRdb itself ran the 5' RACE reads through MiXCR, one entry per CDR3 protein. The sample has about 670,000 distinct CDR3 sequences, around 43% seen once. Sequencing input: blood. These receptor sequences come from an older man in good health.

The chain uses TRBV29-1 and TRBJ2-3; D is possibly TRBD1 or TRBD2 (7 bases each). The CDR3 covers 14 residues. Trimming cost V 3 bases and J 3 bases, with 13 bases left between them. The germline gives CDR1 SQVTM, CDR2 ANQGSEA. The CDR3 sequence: CSVDQGGSTDTQYF. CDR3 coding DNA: TGCAGCGTTGATCAGGGGGGGTCAACAGATACGCAGTATTTT.

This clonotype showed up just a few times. The CDR3 region is CASRAEGFYNEQFF. CDR3 DNA: TGTGCCAGCAGGGCAGAGGGCTTCTACAATGAGCAGTTCTTC. This rearrangement joins TRBV12-3 or TRBV12-4 to TRBJ2-1; tentative D call: TRBD2 (5 bases). Trimming pared 6 bases from V and 3 bases from J, leaving 12 bases between. The CDR3 consists of 14 residues.